A single sample gave rise to the 22 T cell receptor beta chains below, sequenced in a study of T cells in Graves' hyperthyroidism and ophthalmopathy. Amplification targeted TCR beta CDR3 regions from RNA transcripts. During a first-round RT-PCR of the TCR CDR3, the HTBI primer set was used. MiXCR was run by TCRdb on the multiplex PCR reads, yielding one entry per CDR3 protein. Here the sample spans about 610,000 distinct CDR3 sequences, roughly 14% being singletons. The sample taken for sequencing was blood. The origin of the receptors is a woman aged 40 to 50 with Graves' ophthalmopathy.

This clonotype was recorded many times. This chain joins TRBV28 and TRBJ1-5, with D hard to call. CDR3 size: 13 residues. Trimming stripped 6 bases from V and 6 bases from J, with 12 bases between. Germline V gene sequence: CDR1 MDHEN, CDR2 SYDVKM. The CDR3 region has the DNA TGTGCCAGCAGGCCGTTAGGCAGTCAGCCCCAGCATTTT. It specifies CASRPLGSQPQHF.

This clonotype was recorded many times. The V gene is TRBV5-1, the J gene TRBJ2-7; weak D call: TRBD2 (6 bases). The CDR3 runs to 14 residues. Deletions cut 6 bases from V and 6 bases from J, with 19 bases between. Germline CDR1 SGHRS, CDR2 YFSETQ. The CDR3 reads CASNLMDGGSEQYF. The CDR3 bases are TGCGCCAGCAACCTCATGGACGGAGGGTCCGAGCAGTACTTC. Combining the CDR3 with reference TRBV5-1 and TRBJ2-7 gives the whole variable domain KAGVTQTPRYLIKTRGQQVTLSCSPISGHRSVSWYQQTPGQGLQFLFEYFSETQRNKGNFPGRFSGRQFSNSRSEMNVSTLELGDSALYLCASNLMDGGSEQYFGPGTRLTVT.

This clonotype appeared many times. This chain links TRBV7-2 with TRBJ1-1; D remains unclear. Germline CDR1 reads SGHTA; CDR2 reads FQGNSA. With 4 bases removed from V and 7 bases from J, the gap between germline ends came to 13 bases. The CDR3 loop spans 13 amino acids. The CDR3 here is CASSSTVFGEAFF. The CDR3 DNA sequence: TGTGCCAGCAGCTCCACAGTTTTCGGTGAAGCTTTCTTT.

This clonotype was detected only a few times. The rearrangement joins TRBV2 to TRBJ2-1; D is perhaps TRBD2 (5 bases). CDR3 length equals 16 residues. Trimming removed 5 bases at V and 0 bases at J, with 14 bases between. Germline assignment: CDR1 SNHLY and CDR2 FYNNEI. The CDR3 spells CASSTQAESSYNEQFF. The DNA of the CDR3 is TGTGCCAGCAGTACCCAAGCGGAGAGCTCCTACAATGAGCAGTTCTTC.

This clonotype was observed at least ten times. The chain uses TRBV19 and TRBJ1-2; perhaps TRBD1 as D (5 bases). Deletions cut 5 bases from V and 4 bases from J, with 17 bases between. In germline, CDR1 is LNHDA, CDR2 SQIVND (reference sequence). The CDR3 runs to 15 residues. As DNA, the CDR3 is TGTGCCAGTAGTCCCCGGGGAGGGGATCGCTATGGCTACACCTTC. This sequence encodes CASSPRGGDRYGYTF. Filled out from reference TRBV19 and TRBJ1-2, the complete variable domain reads DGGITQSPKYLFRKEGQNVTLSCEQNLNHDAMYWYRQDPGQGLRLIYYSQIVNDFQKGDIAEGYSVSREKKESFPLTVTSAQKNPTAFYLCASSPRGGDRYGYTFGSGTRLTVV.

J is TRBJ1-2 and V is TRBV9, with D hard to call. V dropped 0 bases and J dropped 4 bases, with 31 bases sitting between them. The CDR3 contains 21 residues. From germline, CDR1 is SGDLS and CDR2 YYNGEE. The CDR3 DNA sequence: TGTGCCAGCAGCGTAGAACCCGGCGGTGGCTCGGTTGAGGCCTTATCCTATGGCTACACCTTC. Translation gives CASSVEPGGGSVEALSYGYTF.

This clonotype came up a few times. The gene calls are TRBV14 and TRBJ2-2, with D uncertain. V was pared by 1 base and J by 4 bases, with 7 bases between. The CDR3 spans 14 residues. Germline V gene data show CDR1 as SGHDN and CDR2 as FVKESK. The CDR3 nucleotides read TGTGCCAGCAGCCAAGGCGTGGGCACCGGGGAGCTGTTTTTT. Its protein product is CASSQGVGTGELFF.

In its sample, this clonotype was seen many times. The rearrangement joins TRBV28 to TRBJ2-2; the match to TRBD2 covers 7 bases. V trimming: 2 bases; J trimming: 6 bases; junction bases outside the gene matches: 3. The CDR3 is made up of 14 amino acids. The germline V gene encodes CDR1 MDHEN and CDR2 SYDVKM. The CDR3 sequence: CASSLTRGAGELFF. DNA for the CDR3: TGTGCCAGCAGTTTAACCCGGGGGGCCGGGGAGCTGTTTTTT.

This clonotype has ten or more counts. The rearrangement links TRBV5-1 to TRBJ1-5, with a weak D call TRBD1 (6 bases). Germline CDR1 and CDR2: SGHRS and YFSETQ. There are 14 residues in the CDR3. V shed 2 bases and J shed 6 bases, with 12 bases lying between them. This CDR3 reads CASSLSGGTQPQHF. The CDR3, as DNA: TGCGCCAGCAGCTTAAGTGGGGGCACTCAGCCCCAGCATTTT.

This clonotype was counted at least ten times. V is TRBV28 and J is TRBJ2-5; D perhaps matches TRBD2 (5 bases). This CDR3 has 21 residues. V was clipped by 3 bases and J by 3 bases, with 32 bases between them. Germline loops: CDR1 MDHEN, CDR2 SYDVKM. The CDR3 region has the DNA TGTGCCAGCAGTTTCGACGGGCCAAACGGAGGTGATAGGGATGATGAAGAGACCCAGTACTTC. This sequence encodes CASSFDGPNGGDRDDEETQYF.

This clonotype was recorded at least ten times. The chain links TRBV7-8 to TRBJ1-1; 7 bases fit TRBD1. Germline assignment: CDR1 SGHVS and CDR2 FQNEAQ. The V gene end was trimmed by 3 bases and the J gene end by 1 base; junction bases not matched to a gene: 5. The CDR3 has 15 amino acids. In DNA, the CDR3 is TGTGCCAGCAGCTTTCCCCGGACAGGGAACACTGAAGCTTTCTTT. Amino acids: CASSFPRTGNTEAFF. Filled out from reference TRBV7-8 and TRBJ1-1, the complete variable domain reads GAGVSQSPRYKVAKRGQDVALRCDPISGHVSLFWYQQALGQGPEFLTYFQNEAQLDKSGLPSDRFFAERPEGSVSTLKIQRTQQEDSAVYLCASSFPRTGNTEAFFGQGTRLTVV.

In its sample, this clonotype was seen many times. This may arise from a read error, as a much more abundant clone is one base away. The chain is built from TRBV29-1 and TRBJ1-1; no reliable D call. V was pared by 5 bases and J by 1 base, with 5 bases between. Germline V gives CDR1 SQVTM, CDR2 ANQGSEA. The CDR3 covers 11 residues. The CDR3 loop is CSVQENTEAFF. As DNA, the CDR3 is TGCAGCGTTCAGGAGAACACTGAAGCTTTCTTT.

This clonotype was found many times. The rearrangement joins TRBV12-5 to TRBJ2-5; tentative D call: TRBD2 (6 bases). The CDR3 has 18 amino acids. Germline-derived CDR1 and CDR2 are LGHNT and FRNRAP. V lost 6 bases and J 0 bases, leaving 23 bases between the germline ends. In DNA form, the CDR3 reads TGTGCTAGTGGCCCCGCCGGGGGTAAGAGAGGGAACCAAGAGACCCAGTACTTC. Residues: CASGPAGGKRGNQETQYF.

This clonotype was counted ten times or more. The rearrangement links TRBV12-3 or TRBV12-4 to TRBJ2-5; D is unresolved. This CDR3 region has 16 residues. Trimming stripped 3 bases from V and 1 base from J, with 15 bases between. The CDR3 region is CASSLNEMEVQETQYF. In nucleotides, the CDR3 is TGTGCCAGCAGTTTGAACGAGATGGAAGTCCAAGAGACCCAGTACTTC.

The chain is built from TRBV7-9 and TRBJ2-7, with D unclear. CDR1 is SEHNR, CDR2 FQNEAQ, per germline (reference sequence). Trimming took 5 bases from V and 6 from J, leaving 20 bases between them. CDR3 length: 15 amino acids. The CDR3 loop is CASSPGHTRQSEQYF. As DNA, the CDR3 is TGTGCCAGCAGCCCTGGGCACACACGGCAATCCGAGCAGTACTTC.

This clonotype has a count of ten or more. The chain joins TRBV11-2 to TRBJ2-7; the match to TRBD2 covers 8 bases. This CDR3 comprises 12 residues. Germline V gene sequence: CDR1 SGHAT, CDR2 FQNNGV. Unmatched junction bases numbered 4, after V lost 3 bases and J lost 9 bases. DNA for the CDR3: TGTGCCAGCAGCTTCGGGGGGGTAAGGCAGTACTTC. Translated: CASSFGGVRQYF. The whole variable domain, filled in from reference TRBV11-2 and TRBJ2-7, reads EAGVAQSPRYKIIEKRQSVAFWCNPISGHATLYWYQQILGQGPKLLIQFQNNGVVDDSQLPKDRFSAERLKGVDSTLKIQPAKLEDSAVYLCASSFGGVRQYFGPGTRLTVT.

This clonotype was recorded many times. This chain connects TRBV7-2 to TRBJ2-7; the match to TRBD1 covers 7 bases. CDR3 length equals 15 residues. Germline values: CDR1 SGHTA, CDR2 FQGNSA. V lost 1 base to trimming and J lost 3 bases; unmatched junction nucleotides: 6. DNA for the CDR3: TGTGCCAGCAGCTTAGTTGTAGGGGGCGGCTACGAGCAGTACTTC. Translated: CASSLVVGGGYEQYF.

This clonotype came up many times. The rearrangement joins TRBV19 to TRBJ1-5; D unresolved. The V gene's germline CDR1 is LNHDA and CDR2 SQIVND (reference sequence). Trimming pared 5 bases from V and 0 bases from J, leaving 20 bases between. The CDR3 is made up of 18 amino acids. CDR3 sequence reads: CASSVDTTIPYSNQPQHF. The CDR3 DNA is TGTGCCAGTAGTGTCGACACTACCATCCCCTATAGCAATCAGCCCCAGCATTTT.

At least ten counts were recorded for this clonotype. J is TRBJ2-7 and V is TRBV11-2; TRBD2 might be the D (6 bases). Germline V gene lookup returns CDR1 SGHAT and CDR2 FQNNGV. The CDR3 length is 17 residues. V was clipped by 5 bases and J by 2 bases, with 22 bases between them. CDR3 in DNA: TGTGCCAGCAGCACCGCGGGGCAGGCGATTATTCCCTACGAGCAGTACTTC. This codes for CASSTAGQAIIPYEQYF.

This clonotype was detected only a few times. The rearrangement uses TRBV6-2 or TRBV6-3 and TRBJ2-4, with D possibly TRBD2 on 6 matching bases. This CDR3 is 12 amino acids long. Trimming pared 4 bases from V and 10 bases from J, leaving 11 bases between. The V gene's germline CDR1 is MNHEY and CDR2 SVGEGT. CDR3 amino acids: CASSWDFWIQYF. The CDR3 bases are TGTGCCAGCAGTTGGGACTTTTGGATTCAGTACTTC.

The table lists this clonotype with many counts. Given a much more abundant clone one base away, this may be a read error. The genes are TRBV12-3 or TRBV12-4 and TRBJ1-2, with no clear D. The V gene lost 7 bases and the J gene lost 4 bases, with 13 bases spanning the gap. This CDR3 is built from 13 residues. CDR3 residues: CASMGGDRYGYTF. CDR3 coding DNA: TGTGCCAGCATGGGCGGAGACCGCTATGGCTACACCTTC.

V is TRBV20-1 and J is TRBJ2-7; 8 nucleotides line up with TRBD1. Per germline, CDR1 DFQATT and CDR2 SNEGSKA (reference sequence). The J segment lost 0 bases and the V segment lost 6 bases, leaving 7 bases of the junction unmatched. This CDR3 is built from 14 residues. The CDR3 protein is CSAAGTGSSYEQYF. The CDR3 nucleotides are TGCAGTGCGGCCGGGACAGGAAGCTCCTACGAGCAGTACTTC.